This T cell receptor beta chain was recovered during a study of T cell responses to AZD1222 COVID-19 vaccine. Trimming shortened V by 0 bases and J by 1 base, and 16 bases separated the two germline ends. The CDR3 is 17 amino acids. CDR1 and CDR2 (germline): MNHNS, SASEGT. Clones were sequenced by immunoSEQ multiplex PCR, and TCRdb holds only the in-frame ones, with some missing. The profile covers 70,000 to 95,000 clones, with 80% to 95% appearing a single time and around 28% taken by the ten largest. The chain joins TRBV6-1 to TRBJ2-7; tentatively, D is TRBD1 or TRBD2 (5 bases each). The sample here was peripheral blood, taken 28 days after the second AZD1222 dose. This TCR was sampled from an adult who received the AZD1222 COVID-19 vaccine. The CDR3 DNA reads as TGTGCCAGCAGTGAAGCGAGAGGGACCAGGCTGTCCTACGAGCAGTACTTC. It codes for CASSEARGTRLSYEQYF.